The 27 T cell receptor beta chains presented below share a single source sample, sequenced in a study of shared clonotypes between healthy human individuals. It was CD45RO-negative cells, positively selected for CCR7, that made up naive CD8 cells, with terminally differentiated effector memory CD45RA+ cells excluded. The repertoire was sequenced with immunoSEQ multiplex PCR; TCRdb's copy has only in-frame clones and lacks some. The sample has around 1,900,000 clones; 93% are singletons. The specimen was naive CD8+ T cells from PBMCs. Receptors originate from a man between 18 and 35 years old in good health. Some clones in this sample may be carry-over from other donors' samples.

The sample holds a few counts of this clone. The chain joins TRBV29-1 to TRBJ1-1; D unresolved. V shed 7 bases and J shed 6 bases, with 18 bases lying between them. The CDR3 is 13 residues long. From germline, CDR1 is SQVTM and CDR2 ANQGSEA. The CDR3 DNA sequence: TGCAGCGCTTACTCCCGGGGAATAGCTGAAGCTTTCTTT. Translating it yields CSAYSRGIAEAFF.

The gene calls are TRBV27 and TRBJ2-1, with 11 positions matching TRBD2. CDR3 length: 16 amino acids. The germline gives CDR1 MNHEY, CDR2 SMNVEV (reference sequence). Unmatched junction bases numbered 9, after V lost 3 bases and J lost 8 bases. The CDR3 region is CASSFLTSGRWDEQFF. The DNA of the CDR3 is TGTGCCAGCAGTTTCCTCACTAGCGGGAGATGGGATGAGCAGTTCTTC.

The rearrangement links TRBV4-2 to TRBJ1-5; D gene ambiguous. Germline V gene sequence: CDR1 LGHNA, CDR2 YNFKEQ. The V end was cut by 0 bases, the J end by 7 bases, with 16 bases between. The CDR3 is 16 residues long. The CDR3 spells CASSQDGSWVRQPQHF. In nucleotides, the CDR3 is TGTGCCAGCAGCCAAGATGGTTCGTGGGTCCGCCAGCCCCAGCATTTT.

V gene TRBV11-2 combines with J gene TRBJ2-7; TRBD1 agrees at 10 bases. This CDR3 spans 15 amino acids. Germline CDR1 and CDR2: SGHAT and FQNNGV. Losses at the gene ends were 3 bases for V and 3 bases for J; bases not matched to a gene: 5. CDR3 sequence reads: CASSFMGQGIYEQYF. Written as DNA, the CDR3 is TGTGCCAGCAGCTTCATGGGACAGGGGATCTACGAGCAGTACTTC.

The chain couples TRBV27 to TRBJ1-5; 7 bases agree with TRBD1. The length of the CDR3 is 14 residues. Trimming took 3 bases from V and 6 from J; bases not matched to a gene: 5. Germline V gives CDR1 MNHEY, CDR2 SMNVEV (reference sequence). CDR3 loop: CASSFFRGGQPQHF. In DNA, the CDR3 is TGTGCCAGCAGTTTTTTCAGGGGGGGTCAGCCCCAGCATTTT.

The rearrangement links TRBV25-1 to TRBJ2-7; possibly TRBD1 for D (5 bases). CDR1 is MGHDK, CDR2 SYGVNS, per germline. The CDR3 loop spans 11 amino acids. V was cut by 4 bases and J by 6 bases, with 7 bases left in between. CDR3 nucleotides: TGTGCCAGCAGTGCGACAGCCGAGCAGTACTTC. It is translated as CASSATAEQYF.

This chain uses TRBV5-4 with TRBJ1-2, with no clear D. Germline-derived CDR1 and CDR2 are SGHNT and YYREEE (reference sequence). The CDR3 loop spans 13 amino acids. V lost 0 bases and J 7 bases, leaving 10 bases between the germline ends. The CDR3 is CASSLEAAGGYTF. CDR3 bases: TGTGCCAGCAGCTTGGAGGCAGCCGGTGGCTACACCTTC.

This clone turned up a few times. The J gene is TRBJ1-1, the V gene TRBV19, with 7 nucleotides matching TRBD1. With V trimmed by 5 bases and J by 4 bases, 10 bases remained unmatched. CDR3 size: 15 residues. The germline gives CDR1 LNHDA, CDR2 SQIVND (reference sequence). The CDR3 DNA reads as TGTGCCAGTAGTCCAAGAAAGGGGGCTGGCACTGAAGCTTTCTTT. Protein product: CASSPRKGAGTEAFF.

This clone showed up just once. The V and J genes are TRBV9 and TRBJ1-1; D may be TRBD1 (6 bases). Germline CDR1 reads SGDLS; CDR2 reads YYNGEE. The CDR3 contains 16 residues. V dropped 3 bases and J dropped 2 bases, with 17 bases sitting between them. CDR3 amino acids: CASSAIPGTTNTEAFF. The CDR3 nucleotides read TGTGCCAGCAGCGCAATTCCCGGGACAACTAACACTGAAGCTTTCTTT.

This CDR3 reads CSVLGTMGEQFF. The CDR3 DNA reads as TGCAGCGTACTCGGGACCATGGGCGAGCAGTTCTTC. The V and J genes are TRBV29-1 and TRBJ2-1; D could derive from TRBD1 or TRBD2 (5 bases each). Per germline, CDR1 SQVTM and CDR2 ANQGSEA. The CDR3 runs 12 residues. The V end was cut by 6 bases, the J end by 10 bases, with 16 bases between.

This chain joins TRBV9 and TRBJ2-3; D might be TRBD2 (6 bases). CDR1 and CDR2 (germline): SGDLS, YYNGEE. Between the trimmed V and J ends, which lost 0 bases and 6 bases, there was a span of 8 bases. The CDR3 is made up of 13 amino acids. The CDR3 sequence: CASSVGGDDTQYF. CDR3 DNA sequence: TGTGCCAGCAGCGTAGGGGGGGATGATACGCAGTATTTT.

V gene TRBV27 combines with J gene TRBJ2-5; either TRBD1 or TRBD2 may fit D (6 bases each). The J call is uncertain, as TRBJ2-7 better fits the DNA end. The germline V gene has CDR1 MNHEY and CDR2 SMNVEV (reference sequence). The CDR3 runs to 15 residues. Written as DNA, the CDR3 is TGTGCCAGCAGCTCAAGGGGGGCCCTTTCCTACGAGCAGTACTTC. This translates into CASSSRGALSYEQYF.

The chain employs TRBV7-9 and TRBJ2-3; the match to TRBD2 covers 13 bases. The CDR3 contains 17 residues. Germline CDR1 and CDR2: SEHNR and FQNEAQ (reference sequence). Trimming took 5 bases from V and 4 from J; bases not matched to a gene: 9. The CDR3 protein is CASSRRTSGGLADTQYF. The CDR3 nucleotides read TGTGCCAGCAGCCGCCGGACTAGCGGGGGTCTGGCAGATACGCAGTATTTT.

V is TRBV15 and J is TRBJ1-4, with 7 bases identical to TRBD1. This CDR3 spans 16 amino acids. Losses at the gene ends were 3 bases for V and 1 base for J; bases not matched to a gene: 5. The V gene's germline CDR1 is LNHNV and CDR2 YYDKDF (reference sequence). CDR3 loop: CATSSETGVTNEKLFF. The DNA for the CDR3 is TGTGCCACCAGCAGCGAAACAGGGGTAACTAATGAAAAACTGTTTTTT. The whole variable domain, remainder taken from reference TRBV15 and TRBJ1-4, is DAMVIQNPRYQVTQFGKPVTLSCSQTLNHNVMYWYQQKSSQAPKLLFHYYDKDFNNEADTPDNFQSRRPNTSFCFLDIRSPGLGDTAMYLCATSSETGVTNEKLFFGSGTQLSVL.

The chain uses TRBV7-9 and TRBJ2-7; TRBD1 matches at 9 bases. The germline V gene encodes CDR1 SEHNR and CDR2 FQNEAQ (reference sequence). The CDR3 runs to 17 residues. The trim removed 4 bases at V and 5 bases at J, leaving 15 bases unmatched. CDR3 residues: CASSSSTAGQGGHEQYF. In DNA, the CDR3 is TGTGCCAGCAGCTCTTCCACTGCGGGACAGGGAGGTCACGAGCAGTACTTC. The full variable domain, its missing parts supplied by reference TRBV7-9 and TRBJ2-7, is DTGVSQNPRHKITKRGQNVTFRCDPISEHNRLYWYRQTLGQGPEFLTYFQNEAQLEKSRLLSDRFSAERPKGSFSTLEIQRTEQGDSAMYLCASSSSTAGQGGHEQYFGPGTRLTVT.

The DNA for the CDR3 is TGTGCCAGCAGCACCCGACTAGCGAGTAGCTCCTACGAGCAGTACTTC. Protein: CASSTRLASSSYEQYF. The rearrangement links TRBV7-9 to TRBJ2-5; TRBD2 agrees at 8 bases. The J call is in doubt because the DNA end fits TRBJ2-7 better. CDR3 length: 16 residues. Germline assignment: CDR1 SEHNR and CDR2 FQNEAQ (reference sequence).

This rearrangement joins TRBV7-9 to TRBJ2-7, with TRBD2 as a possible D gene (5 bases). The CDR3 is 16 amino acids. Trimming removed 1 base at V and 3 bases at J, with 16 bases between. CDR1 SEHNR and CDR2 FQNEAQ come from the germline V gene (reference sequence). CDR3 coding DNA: TGTGCCAGCAGCTTAGAGAGGGTAGAACGGGGCTACGAGCAGTACTTC. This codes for CASSLERVERGYEQYF.

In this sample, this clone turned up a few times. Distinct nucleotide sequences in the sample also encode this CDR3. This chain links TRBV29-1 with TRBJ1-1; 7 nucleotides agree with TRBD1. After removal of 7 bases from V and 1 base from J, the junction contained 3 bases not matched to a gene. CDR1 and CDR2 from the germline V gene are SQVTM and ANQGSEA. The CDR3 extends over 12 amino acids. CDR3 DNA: TGCAGCGCTCGACAGGGGAACACTGAAGCTTTCTTT. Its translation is CSARQGNTEAFF. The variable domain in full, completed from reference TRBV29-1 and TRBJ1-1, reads SAVISQKPSRDICQRGTSLTIQCQVDSQVTMMFWYRQQPGQSLTLIATANQGSEATYESGFVIDKFPISRPNLTFSTLTVSNMSPEDSSIYLCSARQGNTEAFFGQGTRLTVV.

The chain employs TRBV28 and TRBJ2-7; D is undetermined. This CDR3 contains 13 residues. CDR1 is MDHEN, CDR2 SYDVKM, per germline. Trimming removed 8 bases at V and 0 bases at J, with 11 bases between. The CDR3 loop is CASSNVDSYEQYF. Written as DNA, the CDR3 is TGTGCCAGCTCAAATGTGGACTCCTACGAGCAGTACTTC.

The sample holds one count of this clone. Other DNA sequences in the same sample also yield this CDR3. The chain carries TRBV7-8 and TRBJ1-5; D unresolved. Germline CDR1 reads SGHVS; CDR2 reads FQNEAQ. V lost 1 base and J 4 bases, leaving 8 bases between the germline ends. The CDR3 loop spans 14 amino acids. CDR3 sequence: CASSLVRGNQPQHF. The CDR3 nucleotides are TGTGCCAGCAGCTTAGTGCGGGGAAATCAGCCCCAGCATTTT.

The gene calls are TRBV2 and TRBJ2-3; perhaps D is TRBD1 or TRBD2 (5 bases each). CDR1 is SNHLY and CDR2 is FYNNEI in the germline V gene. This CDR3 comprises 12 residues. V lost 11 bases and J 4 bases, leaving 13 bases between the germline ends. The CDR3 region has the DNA TGTGCCCGATTTCGGGACCCAGATACGCAGTATTTT. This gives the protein CARFRDPDTQYF. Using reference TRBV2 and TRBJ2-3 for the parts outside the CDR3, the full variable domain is EPEVTQTPSHQVTQMGQEVILRCVPISNHLYFYWYRQILGQKVEFLVSFYNNEISEKSEIFDDQFSVERPDGSNFTLKIRSTKLEDSAMYFCARFRDPDTQYFGPGTRLTVL.

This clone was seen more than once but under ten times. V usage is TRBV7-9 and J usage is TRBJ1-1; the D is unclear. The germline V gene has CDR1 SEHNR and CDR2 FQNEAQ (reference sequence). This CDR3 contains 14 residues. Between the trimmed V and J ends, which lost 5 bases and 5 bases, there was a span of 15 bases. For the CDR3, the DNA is TGTGCCAGCAGCCCGTTAAGGGATGGTACTGAAGCTTTCTTT. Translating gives CASSPLRDGTEAFF.

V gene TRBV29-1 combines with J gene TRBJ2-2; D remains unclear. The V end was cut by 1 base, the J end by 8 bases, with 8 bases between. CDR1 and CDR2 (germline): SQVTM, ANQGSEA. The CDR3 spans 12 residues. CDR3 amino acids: CSVEGQSGELFF. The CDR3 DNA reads TGCAGCGTTGAAGGGCAAAGTGGGGAGCTGTTTTTT.

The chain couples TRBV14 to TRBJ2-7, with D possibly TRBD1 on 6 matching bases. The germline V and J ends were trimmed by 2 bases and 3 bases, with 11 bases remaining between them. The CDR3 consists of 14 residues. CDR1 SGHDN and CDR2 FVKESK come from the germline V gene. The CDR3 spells CASSQTPQGYEQYF. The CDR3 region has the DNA TGTGCCAGCAGCCAAACCCCACAGGGCTACGAGCAGTACTTC.

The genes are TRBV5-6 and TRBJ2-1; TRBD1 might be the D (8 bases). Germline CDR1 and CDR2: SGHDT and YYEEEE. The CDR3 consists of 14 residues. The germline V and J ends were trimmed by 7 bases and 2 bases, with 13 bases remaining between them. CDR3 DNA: TGTGCCAGCCAGGGGGCGGGGGCCTACAATGAGCAGTTCTTC. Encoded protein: CASQGAGAYNEQFF.

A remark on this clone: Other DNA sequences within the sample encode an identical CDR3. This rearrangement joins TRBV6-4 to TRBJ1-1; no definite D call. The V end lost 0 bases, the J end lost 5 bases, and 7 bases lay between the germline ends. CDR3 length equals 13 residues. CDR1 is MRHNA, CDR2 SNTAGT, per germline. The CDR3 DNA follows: TGTGCCAGCAGTGACTCGAGAGGGACTGAAGCTTTCTTT. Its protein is CASSDSRGTEAFF.

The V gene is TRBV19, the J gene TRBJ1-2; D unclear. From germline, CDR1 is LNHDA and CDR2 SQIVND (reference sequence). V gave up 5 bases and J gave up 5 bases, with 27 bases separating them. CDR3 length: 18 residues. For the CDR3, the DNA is TGTGCCAGTAGTCTTGACCTAATTCGGGCCGAGACCGATTATGGCTACACCTTC. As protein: CASSLDLIRAETDYGYTF. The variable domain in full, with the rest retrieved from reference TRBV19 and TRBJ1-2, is DGGITQSPKYLFRKEGQNVTLSCEQNLNHDAMYWYRQDPGQGLRLIYYSQIVNDFQKGDIAEGYSVSREKKESFPLTVTSAQKNPTAFYLCASSLDLIRAETDYGYTFGSGTRLTVV.